This T cell receptor beta chain derives from a study of regulatory T cells in long-lasting Graves disease. Relying on iRepertoire HTBI primers and Arm-PCR of CDR3 regions, the team built TCR beta libraries. TCRdb re-called the multiplex PCR reads with MiXCR, one entry per CDR3 protein. This sample has a few hundred thousand distinct CDR3 sequences, with around 15% found just once. This clonotype has ten or more counts. The sample's time point: newly diagnosed GD, antithyroid drugs for less than 3 months. Extracted PBMC RNA gave rise to the TCR library. In addition, the sample was reused for a study of T cells in Graves' hyperthyroidism and ophthalmopathy.

Specimen: peripheral blood mononuclear cells (PBMCs), collected at new diagnosis, from a patient treated with antithyroid drugs. The sequence derives from a woman aged 50 to 60 with Graves disease.

The CDR3 loop is CASSLDRSGLVHNEQFF. As DNA, the CDR3 is TGTGCCAGCAGCTTAGATCGATCCGGTCTGGTTCACAATGAGCAGTTCTTC. The chain has TRBV7-9 and TRBJ2-1; D not resolved. V shed 1 base and J shed 5 bases, with 18 bases lying between them. This CDR3 spans 17 amino acids. The germline V gene has CDR1 SEHNR and CDR2 FQNEAQ (reference sequence).